This T cell receptor beta chain was sequenced in a study of radiotherapy plus CTLA-4 blockade in lung cancer. In the study overall: Objective responses were observed in more than 15% of patients, and disease control was achieved by about 30%. Study-level points and caveats: The authors reported that early blood T cell clone dynamics, with interferon-beta, best predicted response.

On this clone: As yet, its antigen is unknown.

Sequencing used immunoSEQ multiplex PCR; TCRdb keeps in-frame clones, though not all of them. Among 49,000 or so clones, roughly four fifths were seen once, and the ten largest hold approximately 8.3%. Trimming pared 3 bases from V and 2 bases from J, leaving 14 bases between. The CDR3 has 15 amino acids. The germline V gene encodes CDR1 MNHEY and CDR2 SMNVEV (reference sequence). The genes are TRBV27 and TRBJ2-7; perhaps TRBD2 as D (6 bases). Material: peripheral blood, obtained from a patient treated with radiotherapy plus ipilimumab. The receptor's source is a human donor with non-small cell lung cancer who had stable disease on radiotherapy plus ipilimumab. The DNA of the CDR3 is TGTGCCAGCAGTTTCCGGCTAGCGCGCGCCTACGAGCAGTACTTC. Amino acids: CASSFRLARAYEQYF.